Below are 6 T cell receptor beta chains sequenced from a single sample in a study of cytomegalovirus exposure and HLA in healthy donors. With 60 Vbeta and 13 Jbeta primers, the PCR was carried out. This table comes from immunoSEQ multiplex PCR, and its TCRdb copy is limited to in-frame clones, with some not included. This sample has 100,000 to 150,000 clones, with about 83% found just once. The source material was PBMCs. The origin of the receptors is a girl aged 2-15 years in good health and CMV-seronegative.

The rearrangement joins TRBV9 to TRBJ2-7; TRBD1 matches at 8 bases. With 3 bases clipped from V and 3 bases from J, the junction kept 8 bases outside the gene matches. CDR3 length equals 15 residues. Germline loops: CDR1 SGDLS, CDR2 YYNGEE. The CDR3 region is CASSGGDRGFYEQYF. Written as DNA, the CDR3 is TGTGCCAGCAGCGGGGGAGACAGGGGATTCTACGAGCAGTACTTC.

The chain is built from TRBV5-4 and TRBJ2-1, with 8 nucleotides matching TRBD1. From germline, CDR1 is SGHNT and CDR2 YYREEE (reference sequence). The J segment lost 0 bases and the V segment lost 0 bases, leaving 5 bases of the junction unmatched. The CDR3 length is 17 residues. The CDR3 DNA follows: TGTGCCAGCAGCTTGGGAGACAGGGGCCGCTCCTACAATGAGCAGTTCTTC. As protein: CASSLGDRGRSYNEQFF.

Written as DNA, the CDR3 is TGCGCCAGCAGCTTGCGGCCAGCGGGAGAGGGGGTTGGCCAAGAGACCCAGTACTTC. Translating gives CASSLRPAGEGVGQETQYF. J is TRBJ2-5 and V is TRBV5-1; 8 bases align to TRBD2. Per germline, CDR1 SGHRS and CDR2 YFSETQ. The CDR3 has 19 amino acids. With 1 base clipped from V and 1 base from J, the junction kept 15 bases outside the gene matches. Using reference TRBV5-1 and TRBJ2-5 for the parts outside the CDR3, the full variable domain is KAGVTQTPRYLIKTRGQQVTLSCSPISGHRSVSWYQQTPGQGLQFLFEYFSETQRNKGNFPGRFSGRQFSNSRSEMNVSTLELGDSALYLCASSLRPAGEGVGQETQYFGPGTRLLVL.

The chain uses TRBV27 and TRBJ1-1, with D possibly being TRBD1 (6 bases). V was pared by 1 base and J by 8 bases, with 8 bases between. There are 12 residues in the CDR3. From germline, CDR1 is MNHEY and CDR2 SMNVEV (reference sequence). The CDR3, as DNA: TGTGCCAGCAGTTTATTAGGGACAGAAGCTTTCTTT. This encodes CASSLLGTEAFF.

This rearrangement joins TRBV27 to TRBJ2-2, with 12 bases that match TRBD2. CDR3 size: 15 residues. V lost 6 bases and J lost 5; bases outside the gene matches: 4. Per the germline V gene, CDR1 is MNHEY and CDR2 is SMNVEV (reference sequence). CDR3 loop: CASSRLAGVTGELFF. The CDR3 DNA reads TGTGCCAGCAGCCGACTAGCGGGAGTAACCGGGGAGCTGTTTTTT.

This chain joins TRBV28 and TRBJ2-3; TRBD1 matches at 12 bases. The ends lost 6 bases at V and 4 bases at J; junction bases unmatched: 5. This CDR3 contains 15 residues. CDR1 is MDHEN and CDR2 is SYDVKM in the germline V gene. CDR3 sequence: CASRGGDRGPDTQYF. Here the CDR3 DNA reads TGTGCCAGCAGAGGAGGGGACAGGGGGCCAGATACGCAGTATTTT. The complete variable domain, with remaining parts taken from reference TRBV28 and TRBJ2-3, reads DVKVTQSSRYLVKRTGEKVFLECVQDMDHENMFWYRQDPGLGLRLIYFSYDVKMKEKGDIPEGYSVSREKKERFSLILESASTNQTSMYLCASRGGDRGPDTQYFGPGTRLTVL.